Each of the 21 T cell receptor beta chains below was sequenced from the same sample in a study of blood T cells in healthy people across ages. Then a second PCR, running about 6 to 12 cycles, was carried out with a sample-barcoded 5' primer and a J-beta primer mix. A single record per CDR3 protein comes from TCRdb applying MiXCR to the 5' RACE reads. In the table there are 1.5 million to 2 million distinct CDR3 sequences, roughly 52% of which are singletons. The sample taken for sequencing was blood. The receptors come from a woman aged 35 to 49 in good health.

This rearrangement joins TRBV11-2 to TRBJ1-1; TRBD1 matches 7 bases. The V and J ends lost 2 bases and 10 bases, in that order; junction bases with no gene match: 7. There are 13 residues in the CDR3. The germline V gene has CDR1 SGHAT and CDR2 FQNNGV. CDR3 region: CASSLFQGEGAFF. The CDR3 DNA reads TGTGCCAGCAGCTTATTCCAGGGGGAAGGAGCTTTCTTT.

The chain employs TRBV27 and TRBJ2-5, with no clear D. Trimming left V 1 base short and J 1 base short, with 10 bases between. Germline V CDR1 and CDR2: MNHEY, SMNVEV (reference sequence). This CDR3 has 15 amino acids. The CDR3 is CASSLLGRTQETQYF. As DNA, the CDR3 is TGTGCCAGCAGTTTATTAGGACGAACCCAAGAGACCCAGTACTTC.

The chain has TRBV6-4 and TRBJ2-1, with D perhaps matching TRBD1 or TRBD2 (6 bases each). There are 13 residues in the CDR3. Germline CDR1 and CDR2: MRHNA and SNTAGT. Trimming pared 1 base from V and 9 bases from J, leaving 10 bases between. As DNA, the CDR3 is TGTGCCAGCAGTGACTGGGGGGCCGGTGAGCAGTTCTTC. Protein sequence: CASSDWGAGEQFF.

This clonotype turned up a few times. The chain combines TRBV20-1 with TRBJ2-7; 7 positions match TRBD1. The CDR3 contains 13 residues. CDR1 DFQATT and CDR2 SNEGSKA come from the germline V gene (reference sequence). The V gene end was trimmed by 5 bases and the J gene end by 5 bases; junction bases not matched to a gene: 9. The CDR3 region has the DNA TGCAGTGCTCCCCGACAGGGTCCTAACGAGCAGTACTTC. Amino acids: CSAPRQGPNEQYF.

The CDR3 DNA is TGCAGTGCTAGAGATCGGGCAGGGACTAGCGGGGCCGCTAGCACAGATACGCAGTATTTT. This encodes CSARDRAGTSGAASTDTQYF. The rearrangement uses TRBV20-1 and TRBJ2-3; 13 bases line up with TRBD2. With 0 bases clipped from V and 0 bases from J, the junction kept 12 bases outside the gene matches. The CDR3 sequence is 20 residues long. CDR1 DFQATT and CDR2 SNEGSKA come from the germline V gene (reference sequence).

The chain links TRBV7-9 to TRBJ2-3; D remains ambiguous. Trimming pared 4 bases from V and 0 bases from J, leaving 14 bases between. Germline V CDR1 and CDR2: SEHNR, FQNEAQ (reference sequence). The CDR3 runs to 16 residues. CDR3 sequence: CASSSVLPPSTDTQYF. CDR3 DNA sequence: TGTGCCAGCAGCTCGGTTCTCCCCCCTAGCACAGATACGCAGTATTTT.

CDR3 in DNA: TGTGCCAGCAGCGTAGTGGAACTAGCGGGGGTATATGAGCAGTACTTC. Its translation is CASSVVELAGVYEQYF. The rearrangement uses TRBV9 and TRBJ2-5, with 11 positions matching TRBD2. Germline CDR1 reads SGDLS; CDR2 reads YYNGEE. V gave up 0 bases and J gave up 11 bases; unmatched junction bases: 12. The CDR3 is 16 residues long.

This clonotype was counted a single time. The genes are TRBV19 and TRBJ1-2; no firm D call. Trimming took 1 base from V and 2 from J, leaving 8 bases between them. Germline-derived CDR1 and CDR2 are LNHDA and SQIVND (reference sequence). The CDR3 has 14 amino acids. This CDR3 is CASSIGRENYGYTF. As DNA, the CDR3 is TGTGCCAGTAGTATAGGACGGGAGAACTATGGCTACACCTTC.

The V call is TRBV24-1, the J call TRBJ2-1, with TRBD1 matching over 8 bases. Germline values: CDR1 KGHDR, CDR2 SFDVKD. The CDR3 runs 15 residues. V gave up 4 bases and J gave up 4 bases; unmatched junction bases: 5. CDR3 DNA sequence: TGTGCCACCAGTGAGCGACAGGGGTTGTACAATGAGCAGTTCTTC. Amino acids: CATSERQGLYNEQFF.

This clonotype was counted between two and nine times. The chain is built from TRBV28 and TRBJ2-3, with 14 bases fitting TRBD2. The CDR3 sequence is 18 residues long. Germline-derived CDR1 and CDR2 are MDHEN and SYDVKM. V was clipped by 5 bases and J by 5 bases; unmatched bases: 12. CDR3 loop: CASSGTGTSGGWGDTQYF. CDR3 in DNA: TGTGCCAGCAGTGGTACCGGGACTAGCGGGGGTTGGGGAGATACGCAGTATTTT. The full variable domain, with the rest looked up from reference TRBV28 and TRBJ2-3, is DVKVTQSSRYLVKRTGEKVFLECVQDMDHENMFWYRQDPGLGLRLIYFSYDVKMKEKGDIPEGYSVSREKKERFSLILESASTNQTSMYLCASSGTGTSGGWGDTQYFGPGTRLTVL.

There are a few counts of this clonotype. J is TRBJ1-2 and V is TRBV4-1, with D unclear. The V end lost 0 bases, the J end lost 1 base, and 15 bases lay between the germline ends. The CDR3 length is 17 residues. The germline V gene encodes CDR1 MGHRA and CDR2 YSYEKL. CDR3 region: CASSQESTAHVNYGYTF. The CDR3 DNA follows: TGCGCCAGCAGCCAAGAATCAACGGCCCACGTTAACTATGGCTACACCTTC.

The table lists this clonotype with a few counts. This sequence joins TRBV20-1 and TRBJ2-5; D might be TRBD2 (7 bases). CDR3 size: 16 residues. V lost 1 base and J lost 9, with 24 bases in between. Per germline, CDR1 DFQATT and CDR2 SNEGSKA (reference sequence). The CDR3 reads CSARGRLEGGTLAQYF. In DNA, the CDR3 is TGCAGTGCTAGAGGACGATTGGAGGGGGGGACATTGGCCCAGTACTTC.

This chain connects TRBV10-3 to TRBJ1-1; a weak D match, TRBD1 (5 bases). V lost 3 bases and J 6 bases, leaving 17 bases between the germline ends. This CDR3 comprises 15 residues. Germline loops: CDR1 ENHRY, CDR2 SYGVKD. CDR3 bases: TGTGCCATCAGTGATGAGTCGATAATCAGGGCTGAAGCTTTCTTT. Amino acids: CAISDESIIRAEAFF.

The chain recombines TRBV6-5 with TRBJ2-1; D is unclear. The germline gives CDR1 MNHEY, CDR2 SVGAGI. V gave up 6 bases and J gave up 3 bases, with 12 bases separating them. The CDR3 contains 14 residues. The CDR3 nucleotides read TGTGCCAGCAGACGGTCCTCCATCTACAATGAGCAGTTCTTC. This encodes CASRRSSIYNEQFF.

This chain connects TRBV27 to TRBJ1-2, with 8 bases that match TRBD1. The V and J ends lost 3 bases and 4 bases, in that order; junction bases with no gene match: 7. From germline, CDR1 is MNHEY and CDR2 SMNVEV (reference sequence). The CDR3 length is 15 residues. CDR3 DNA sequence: TGTGCCAGCAGTTTCCGACAGGGGAATAGCTATGGCTACACCTTC. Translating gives CASSFRQGNSYGYTF.

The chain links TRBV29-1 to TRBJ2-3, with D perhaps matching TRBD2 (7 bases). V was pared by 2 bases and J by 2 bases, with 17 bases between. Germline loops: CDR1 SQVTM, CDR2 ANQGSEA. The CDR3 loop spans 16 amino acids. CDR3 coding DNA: TGCAGCGTTGAATTGTTGGGGGGGCCTTTCACAGATACGCAGTATTTT. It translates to CSVELLGGPFTDTQYF.

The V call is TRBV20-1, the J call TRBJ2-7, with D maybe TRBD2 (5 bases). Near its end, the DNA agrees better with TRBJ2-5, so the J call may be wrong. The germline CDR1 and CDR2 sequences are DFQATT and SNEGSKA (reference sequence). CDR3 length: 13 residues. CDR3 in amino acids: CSAARNRGETQYF. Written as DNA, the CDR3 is TGCAGTGCTGCACGAAATCGAGGGGAGACCCAGTACTTC.

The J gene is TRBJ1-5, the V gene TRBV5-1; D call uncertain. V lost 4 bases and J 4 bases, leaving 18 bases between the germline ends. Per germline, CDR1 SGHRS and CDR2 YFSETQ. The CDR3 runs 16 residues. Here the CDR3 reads CASSNGPGLVNQPQHF. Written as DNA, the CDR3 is TGCGCCAGCAGCAACGGGCCGGGGTTGGTAAATCAGCCCCAGCATTTT.

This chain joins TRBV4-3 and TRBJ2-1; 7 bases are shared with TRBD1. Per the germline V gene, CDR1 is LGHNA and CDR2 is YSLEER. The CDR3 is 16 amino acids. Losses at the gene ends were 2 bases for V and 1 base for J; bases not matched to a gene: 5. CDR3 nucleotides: TGCGCCAGCAGCCAATCGGCACAGGGGTCCTACAATGAGCAGTTCTTC. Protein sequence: CASSQSAQGSYNEQFF.

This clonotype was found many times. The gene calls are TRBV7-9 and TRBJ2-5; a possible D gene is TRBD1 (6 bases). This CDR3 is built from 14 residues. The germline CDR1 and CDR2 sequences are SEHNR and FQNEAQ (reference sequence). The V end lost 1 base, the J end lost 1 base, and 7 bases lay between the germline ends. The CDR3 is CASSLVDSQETQYF. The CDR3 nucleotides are TGTGCCAGCAGCTTAGTGGACAGCCAAGAGACCCAGTACTTC.

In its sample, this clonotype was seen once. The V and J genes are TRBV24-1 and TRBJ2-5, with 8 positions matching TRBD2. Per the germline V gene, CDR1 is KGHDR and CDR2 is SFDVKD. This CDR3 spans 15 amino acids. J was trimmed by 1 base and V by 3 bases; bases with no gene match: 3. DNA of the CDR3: TGTGCCACCAGTGATCCCGGGAGGGCCCAAGAGACCCAGTACTTC. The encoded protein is CATSDPGRAQETQYF.